What follows are 21 T cell receptor beta chains derived from one specimen sequenced in a study of human T cells and chemical hapten exposure. TCRdb processed the RACE reads anew with MiXCR; each CDR3 protein has one entry. Of around 100,000 distinct CDR3 sequences detected, 10% to 11% appear once; the ten largest clones hold 3.1%. Time point indicated: pre-sensitization, week 0. Treatment here: therapeutic diphenylcyclopropenone sensitization with weekly scalp DPC. The sequences come from whole blood, collected in connection with sensitization to the hapten diphenylcyclopropenone (DPC). These receptors all come from a woman aged 55-75 years with alopecia areata. Some clones in this sample may be carry-over from other donors' samples.

This clonotype was recorded many times. The J gene is TRBJ2-7, the V gene TRBV10-3, with D perhaps assigned TRBD1 or TRBD2 (5 bases each). Germline values: CDR1 ENHRY, CDR2 SYGVKD. V was shortened by 4 bases and J by 3 bases, with 19 bases between the two germline ends. The CDR3 totals 16 residues. In DNA, the CDR3 is TGTGCCATCAGTGCAACCGGGACGGGAAGAGACTACGAGCAGTACTTC. Its protein product is CAISATGTGRDYEQYF.

In its sample, this clonotype was seen a few times. V is TRBV7-6 and J is TRBJ2-3, with TRBD2 as a possible D gene (9 bases). Germline CDR1 and CDR2: SGHVS and FNYEAQ. Trimming stripped 2 bases from V and 6 bases from J, with 30 bases between. The CDR3 totals 20 residues. DNA of the CDR3: TGTGCCAGCAGCTTAACCTGGACAGGGACGAGCGGGGGGATTGGCGATACGCAGTATTTT. This encodes CASSLTWTGTSGGIGDTQYF.

The rearrangement uses TRBV3-1 and TRBJ2-7; unclear D gene. V lost 1 base and J 0 bases, leaving 10 bases between the germline ends. This CDR3 is built from 15 residues. CDR1 and CDR2 from the germline V gene are LGHDT and YNNKEL (reference sequence). The CDR3, as DNA: TGTGCCAGCAGCCAAGTCGGCTCACTCTCCTACGAGCAGTACTTC. Its translation is CASSQVGSLSYEQYF.

The chain is built from TRBV11-2 and TRBJ2-2; 8 bases match TRBD2. Germline loops: CDR1 SGHAT, CDR2 FQNNGV. The length of the CDR3 is 13 residues. The CDR3 DNA sequence: TGTGCTGCGCGGGGGGCGAACACCGGGGAGCTGTTTTTT. Protein sequence: CAARGANTGELFF.

This clonotype was counted ten times or more. The chain uses TRBV6-5 and TRBJ2-7; tentatively, D is TRBD2 (6 bases). The V end lost 0 bases, the J end lost 3 bases, and 24 bases lay between the germline ends. The CDR3 has 19 residues. Germline V gene lookup returns CDR1 MNHEY and CDR2 SVGAGI. The CDR3 is CASSYSIPNPRDSFYEQYF. CDR3 bases: TGTGCCAGCAGTTACTCGATACCGAACCCCCGGGACTCTTTCTACGAGCAGTACTTC.

This chain uses TRBV12-3 or TRBV12-4 with TRBJ2-3; tentatively, D is TRBD2 (5 bases). Trimming pared 4 bases from V and 2 bases from J, leaving 13 bases between. The CDR3 spans 15 residues. CDR3 amino acids: CASSSGVTHTDTQYF. The CDR3 DNA sequence: TGTGCCAGCAGTTCCGGGGTTACCCACACAGATACGCAGTATTTT.

This clonotype was seen repeatedly, ten times or more. The genes are TRBV11-3 and TRBJ2-3; TRBD1 aligns across 8 bases. CDR1 SGHNT and CDR2 YENEEA come from the germline V gene. Trimming cost V 4 bases and J 5 bases; bases outside gene matches: 8. This CDR3 is 15 amino acids long. The CDR3 DNA reads TGTGCCAGCAGCTCGGACAGGGCGATTGTAGATACGCAGTATTTT. It translates to CASSSDRAIVDTQYF.

At least ten counts were recorded for this clonotype. The rearrangement uses TRBV27 and TRBJ1-1, with D possibly TRBD1 on 5 matching bases. Germline CDR1 and CDR2: MNHEY and SMNVEV (reference sequence). The CDR3 contains 15 residues. Trimming took off 5 bases at V and 0 bases at J, with 13 bases between the two ends. CDR3 in DNA: TGTGCCAGCAGTCCCCTCATGGGGGTGAACACTGAAGCTTTCTTT. It specifies CASSPLMGVNTEAFF.

In its sample, this clonotype was seen many times. The chain carries TRBV5-4 and TRBJ2-4; 10 bases match TRBD1. The CDR3 loop spans 17 amino acids. V shed 0 bases, J shed 0 bases, and the junction held 3 bases outside the gene matches. Germline CDR1 reads SGHNT; CDR2 reads YYREEE (reference sequence). In nucleotides, the CDR3 is TGTGCCAGCAGCTTGGAGGGACAGGGGCTAGCCAAAAACATTCAGTACTTC. Encoded protein: CASSLEGQGLAKNIQYF. Filled out from reference TRBV5-4 and TRBJ2-4, the complete variable domain reads ETGVTQSPTHLIKTRGQQVTLRCSSQSGHNTVSWYQQALGQGPQFIFQYYREEENGRGNFPPRFSGLQFPNYSSELNVNALELDDSALYLCASSLEGQGLAKNIQYFGAGTRLSVL.

This clonotype was observed at least ten times. The genes are TRBV5-1 and TRBJ1-2; a weak D match, TRBD1 (5 bases). V was clipped by 0 bases and J by 3 bases, with 9 bases between them. The CDR3 contains 14 residues. Per germline, CDR1 SGHRS and CDR2 YFSETQ. CDR3 amino acids: CASSLEGDDYGYTF. CDR3 nucleotides: TGCGCCAGCAGCTTGGAAGGGGACGACTATGGCTACACCTTC.

This clonotype was seen only a few times. This chain links TRBV20-1 with TRBJ2-7, with 8 bases that match TRBD2. Per germline, CDR1 DFQATT and CDR2 SNEGSKA (reference sequence). The CDR3 runs 14 residues. With V trimmed by 4 bases and J by 3 bases, 8 bases remained unmatched. The CDR3 sequence: CSANLPGLGYEQYF. CDR3 nucleotides: TGCAGTGCTAACCTTCCGGGACTAGGCTACGAGCAGTACTTC.

This clonotype was detected many times. The rearrangement uses TRBV29-1 and TRBJ2-7; D is uncertain. Trimming shortened V by 4 bases and J by 1 base, and 14 bases separated the two germline ends. There are 14 residues in the CDR3. From germline, CDR1 is SQVTM and CDR2 ANQGSEA. CDR3 coding DNA: TGCAGCGTTGTTGCGCCGAGGCAGTCCTACGAGCAGTACTTC. This encodes CSVVAPRQSYEQYF.

There are many counts of this clonotype. The CDR3 loop is CASSTTRDRGNEQFF. CDR3 coding DNA: TGTGCCAGCAGCACAACCCGGGACAGGGGTAATGAGCAGTTCTTC. The chain combines TRBV5-4 with TRBJ2-1; 10 bases agree with TRBD1. Germline V gives CDR1 SGHNT, CDR2 YYREEE (reference sequence). This CDR3 is 15 amino acids long. V was pared by 4 bases and J by 7 bases, with 8 bases of the junction left unmatched.

The CDR3 DNA follows: TGTGCCAGCAGCCAAACCGGGACAGGGGTACAGCCCCAGCATTTT. It encodes CASSQTGTGVQPQHF. V and J are TRBV9 and TRBJ1-5, with 10 bases that match TRBD1. Looked up from germline, CDR1 is SGDLS and CDR2 is YYNGEE. With 4 bases clipped from V and 7 bases from J, the junction kept 8 bases outside the gene matches. The CDR3 loop spans 15 amino acids.

This clonotype was observed at least ten times. V and J are TRBV2 and TRBJ1-1, with TRBD1 matching 10 bases. The CDR3 consists of 17 residues. Trimming cost V 2 bases and J 2 bases; bases outside gene matches: 8. Per germline, CDR1 SNHLY and CDR2 FYNNEI. CDR3 nucleotide sequence: TGTGCCAGCAGTGAATCGACAGGGGGCATCTCAAACACTGAAGCTTTCTTT. Residues: CASSESTGGISNTEAFF.

This clonotype showed up many times. The chain recombines TRBV6-5 with TRBJ1-2; the match to TRBD1 covers 10 bases. Trimming at V came to 0 bases and at J to 7 bases, leaving 5 bases not matched to a gene. The CDR3 extends over 15 amino acids. The V gene's germline CDR1 is MNHEY and CDR2 SVGAGI. CDR3 residues: CASSYSKTGGLGYTF. CDR3 DNA: TGTGCCAGCAGTTACTCTAAGACAGGGGGCCTTGGCTACACCTTC.

This clonotype was seen repeatedly, ten times or more. The chain is built from TRBV6-6 and TRBJ2-1; unclear D gene. Trimming left V 6 bases short and J 12 bases short, with 12 bases between. Germline loops: CDR1 MNHNY, CDR2 SVGAGI (reference sequence). The CDR3 sequence is 11 residues long. In nucleotides, the CDR3 is TGTGCCAGCAGGGGCGAGAGAGTGCAGTTCTTC. The encoded protein is CASRGERVQFF.

The gene calls are TRBV20-1 and TRBJ1-5, with TRBD1 matching over 11 bases. The CDR3 has 15 residues. Trimming took 0 bases from V and 5 from J; bases not matched to a gene: 3. Germline values: CDR1 DFQATT, CDR2 SNEGSKA (reference sequence). CDR3 in amino acids: CSARDRDRGYQPQHF. The CDR3 region has the DNA TGCAGTGCTAGAGATCGGGACAGGGGGTATCAGCCCCAGCATTTT.

This rearrangement joins TRBV2 to TRBJ1-1, with 11 bases identical to TRBD1. Losses at the gene ends were 7 bases for V and 5 bases for J; bases not matched to a gene: 9. The V gene's germline CDR1 is SNHLY and CDR2 FYNNEI. The CDR3 has 15 residues. Written as DNA, the CDR3 is TGTGCCAGCACAGGGACAGGGGGAGTCGGTACTGAAGCTTTCTTT. It is translated as CASTGTGGVGTEAFF.

This clonotype was observed at least ten times. This chain uses TRBV18 with TRBJ1-1; D perhaps matches TRBD1 (6 bases). The CDR3 is made up of 15 amino acids. Germline loops: CDR1 KGHSH, CDR2 LQKENI. Trimming stripped 6 bases from V and 3 bases from J, with 17 bases between. CDR3 sequence (DNA): TGTGCCAGCTCTCCCATACAGGGTTATGACACTGAAGCTTTCTTT. This sequence encodes CASSPIQGYDTEAFF. The full variable domain, in which reference TRBV18 and TRBJ1-1 provide the parts outside the CDR3, is NAGVMQNPRHLVRRRGQEARLRCSPMKGHSHVYWYRQLPEEGLKFMVYLQKENIIDESGMPKERFSAEFPKEGPSILRIQQVVRGDSAAYFCASSPIQGYDTEAFFGQGTRLTVV.

CDR3 bases: TGTGCCAGCAGCACACCAAGCGGGGGTGTTGGAGATACGCAGTATTTT. It yields the protein CASSTPSGGVGDTQYF. The V call is TRBV6-6, the J call TRBJ2-3; 8 positions agree with TRBD2. This CDR3 is 16 amino acids long. Germline V CDR1 and CDR2: MNHNY, SVGAGI (reference sequence). V lost 6 bases, J lost 5 bases, and 13 bases stayed unmatched.